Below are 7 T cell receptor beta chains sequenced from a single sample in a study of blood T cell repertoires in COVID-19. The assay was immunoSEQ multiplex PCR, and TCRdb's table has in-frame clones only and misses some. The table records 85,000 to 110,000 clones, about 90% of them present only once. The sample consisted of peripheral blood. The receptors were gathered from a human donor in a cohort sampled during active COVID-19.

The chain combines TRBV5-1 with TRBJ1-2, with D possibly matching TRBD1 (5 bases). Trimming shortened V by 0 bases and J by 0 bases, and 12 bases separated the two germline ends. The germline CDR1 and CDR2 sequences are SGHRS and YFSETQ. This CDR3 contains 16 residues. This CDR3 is CASSLGTPQANYGYTF. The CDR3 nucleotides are TGCGCCAGCAGCTTGGGGACACCCCAGGCTAACTATGGCTACACCTTC.

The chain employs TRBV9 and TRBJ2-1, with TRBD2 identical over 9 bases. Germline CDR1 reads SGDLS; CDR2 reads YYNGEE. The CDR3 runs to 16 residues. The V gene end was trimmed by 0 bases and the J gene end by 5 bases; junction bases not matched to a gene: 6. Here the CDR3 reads CASSVDPAGGNNEQFF. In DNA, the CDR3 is TGTGCCAGCAGCGTAGATCCAGCGGGGGGAAACAATGAGCAGTTCTTC.

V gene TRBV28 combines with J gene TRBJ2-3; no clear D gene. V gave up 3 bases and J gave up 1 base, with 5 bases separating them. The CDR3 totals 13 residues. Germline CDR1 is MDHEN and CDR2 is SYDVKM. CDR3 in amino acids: CASSFEGTDTQYF. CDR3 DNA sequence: TGTGCCAGCAGTTTTGAGGGCACAGATACGCAGTATTTT.

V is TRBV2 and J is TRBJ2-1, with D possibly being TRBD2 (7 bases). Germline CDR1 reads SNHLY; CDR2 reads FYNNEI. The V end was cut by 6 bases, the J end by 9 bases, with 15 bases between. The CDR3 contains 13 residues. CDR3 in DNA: TGTGCCAGCAGCGGCAGGGGAGGGGGTGAGCAGTTCTTC. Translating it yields CASSGRGGGEQFF.

The CDR3 coding sequence is TGCGCCAGCAGCTTCACAGGGGGCTATGGCTACACCTTC. It translates to CASSFTGGYGYTF. The chain recombines TRBV5-1 with TRBJ1-2; 8 bases agree with TRBD1. This CDR3 comprises 13 residues. V gave up 2 bases and J gave up 4 bases; unmatched junction bases: 1. Germline V gene sequence: CDR1 SGHRS, CDR2 YFSETQ.

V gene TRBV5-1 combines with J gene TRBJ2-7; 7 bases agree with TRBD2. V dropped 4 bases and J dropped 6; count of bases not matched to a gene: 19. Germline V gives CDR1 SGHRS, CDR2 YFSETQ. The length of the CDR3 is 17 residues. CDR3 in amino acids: CASSPRAKTRGGSEQYF. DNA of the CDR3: TGCGCCAGCAGCCCCAGGGCTAAAACTAGGGGCGGGAGCGAGCAGTACTTC.

CDR3 sequence reads: CASSRRGAQYF. In DNA, the CDR3 is TGCGCCAGCAGCCGGAGGGGAGCCCAGTACTTC. The chain recombines TRBV5-1 with TRBJ2-5, with a weak D call TRBD2 (6 bases). The CDR3 is made up of 11 amino acids. V was clipped by 4 bases and J by 9 bases, with 10 bases between them. CDR1 is SGHRS and CDR2 is YFSETQ in the germline V gene.